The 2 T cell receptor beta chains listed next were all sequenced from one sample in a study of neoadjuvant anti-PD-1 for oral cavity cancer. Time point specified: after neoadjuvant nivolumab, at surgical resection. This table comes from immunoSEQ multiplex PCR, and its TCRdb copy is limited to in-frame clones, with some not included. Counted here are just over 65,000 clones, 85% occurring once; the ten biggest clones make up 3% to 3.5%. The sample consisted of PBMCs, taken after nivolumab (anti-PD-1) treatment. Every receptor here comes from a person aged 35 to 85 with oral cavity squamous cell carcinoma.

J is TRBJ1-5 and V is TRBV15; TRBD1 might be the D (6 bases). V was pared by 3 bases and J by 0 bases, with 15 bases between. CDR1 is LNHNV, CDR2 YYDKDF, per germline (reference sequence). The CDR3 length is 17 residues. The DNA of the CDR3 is TGTGCCACCAGCAGCCCGGACAGACAGTTTAGCAATCAGCCCCAGCATTTT. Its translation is CATSSPDRQFSNQPQHF.

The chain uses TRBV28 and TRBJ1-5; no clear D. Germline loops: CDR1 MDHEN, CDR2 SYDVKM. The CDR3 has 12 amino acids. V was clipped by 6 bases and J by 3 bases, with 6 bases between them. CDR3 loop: CASRGSNQPQHF. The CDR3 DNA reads TGTGCCAGCAGGGGATCCAATCAGCCCCAGCATTTT. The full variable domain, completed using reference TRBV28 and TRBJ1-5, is DVKVTQSSRYLVKRTGEKVFLECVQDMDHENMFWYRQDPGLGLRLIYFSYDVKMKEKGDIPEGYSVSREKKERFSLILESASTNQTSMYLCASRGSNQPQHFGDGTRLSIL.